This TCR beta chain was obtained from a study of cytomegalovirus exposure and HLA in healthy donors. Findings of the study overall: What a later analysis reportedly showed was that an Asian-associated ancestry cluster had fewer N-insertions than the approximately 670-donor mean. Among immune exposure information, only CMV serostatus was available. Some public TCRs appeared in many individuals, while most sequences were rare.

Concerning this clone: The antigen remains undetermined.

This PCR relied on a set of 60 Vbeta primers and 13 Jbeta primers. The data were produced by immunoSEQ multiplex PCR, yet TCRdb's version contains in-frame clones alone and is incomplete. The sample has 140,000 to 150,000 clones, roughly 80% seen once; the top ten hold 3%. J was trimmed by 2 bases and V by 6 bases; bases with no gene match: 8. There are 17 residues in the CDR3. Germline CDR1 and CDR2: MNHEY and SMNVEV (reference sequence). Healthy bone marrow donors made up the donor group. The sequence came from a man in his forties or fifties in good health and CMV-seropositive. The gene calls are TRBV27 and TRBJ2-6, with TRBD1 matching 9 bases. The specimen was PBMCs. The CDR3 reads CASSPGTGLTGANVLTF. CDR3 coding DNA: TGTGCCAGCAGCCCAGGGACAGGGCTTACTGGGGCCAACGTCCTGACTTTC.